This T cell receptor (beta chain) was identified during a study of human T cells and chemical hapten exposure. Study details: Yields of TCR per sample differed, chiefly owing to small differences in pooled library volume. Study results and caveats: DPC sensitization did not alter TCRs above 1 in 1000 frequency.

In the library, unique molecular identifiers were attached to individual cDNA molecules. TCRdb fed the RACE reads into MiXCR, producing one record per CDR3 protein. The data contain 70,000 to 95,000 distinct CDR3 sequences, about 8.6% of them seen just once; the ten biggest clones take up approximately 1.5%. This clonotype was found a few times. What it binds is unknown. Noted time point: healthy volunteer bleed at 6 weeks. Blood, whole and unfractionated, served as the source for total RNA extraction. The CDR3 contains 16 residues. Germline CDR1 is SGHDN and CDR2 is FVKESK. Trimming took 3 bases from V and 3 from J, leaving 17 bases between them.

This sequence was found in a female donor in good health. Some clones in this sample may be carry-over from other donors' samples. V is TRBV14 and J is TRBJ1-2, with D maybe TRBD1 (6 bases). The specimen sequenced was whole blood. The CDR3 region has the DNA TGTGCCAGCAGCCAGCGGGCAGGGGATCGAGACTATGGCTACACCTTC. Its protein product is CASSQRAGDRDYGYTF.